This T cell receptor beta chain comes out of a study of OX40 agonist ivuxolimab in advanced cancers. Looking at the study overall: Partial responses occurred in Three dose-escalation patients, one with hepatocellular carcinoma and two with cutaneous melanoma. Broader study findings: Antigen targets of the expanded peripheral T cells went undetermined. Blood T cells, both CD4+ and CD8+, expanded clonally by week 6 at 0.1 to 3.0 mg/kg.

Assay used: immunoSEQ multiplex PCR; TCRdb lists only in-frame clones, some missing. The data hold nearly 50,000 clones, with over 85% observed a single time. With respect to this clone: Antigen unknown.

Patients with a history of autoimmune disease or on systemic immunosuppression were excluded. The receptor comes from an adult with an advanced solid tumor such as melanoma, head and neck, liver or kidney cancer. This sample comprised CD4+ or CD8+ T cells sorted from blood, obtained in a trial of the OX40 agonist ivuxolimab.

Here the CDR3 reads CASSYGPGAREQYF. The CDR3 DNA follows: TGTGCCAGCAGTTACGGCCCAGGGGCGCGCGAGCAGTACTTC. The chain joins TRBV6-5 to TRBJ2-7, with TRBD1 as a possible D gene (6 bases). This CDR3 is built from 14 residues. V dropped 2 bases and J dropped 6 bases, with 14 bases sitting between them. Per the germline V gene, CDR1 is MNHEY and CDR2 is SVGAGI.